A single sample gave rise to the 5 T cell receptor beta chains below, sequenced in a study of cytomegalovirus exposure and HLA in healthy donors. Amplification used 60 Vbeta primers and 13 Jbeta primers. Sequenced by immunoSEQ multiplex PCR; TCRdb stores in-frame clones only, minus some. Of roughly 150,000 clones listed, roughly 9.4% are singletons. Sequencing was carried out using PBMCs. These receptors all stem from a male donor in good health and CMV-seronegative.

The chain carries TRBV6-5 and TRBJ1-1; D remains ambiguous. V lost 10 bases, J lost 4 bases, and 16 bases lay in between. CDR1 and CDR2 (germline): MNHEY, SVGAGI. The CDR3 consists of 13 residues. In nucleotides, the CDR3 is TGTGCCACCTTACGGGCGGGCCTCACTGAAGCTTTCTTT. It translates to CATLRAGLTEAFF.

This clone came up a few times. The J gene is TRBJ1-2, the V gene TRBV28; TRBD1 is a possible D gene (6 bases). Germline lookup yields CDR1 MDHEN and CDR2 SYDVKM. Trimming left V 6 bases short and J 4 bases short, with 12 bases between. The CDR3 is 13 amino acids. The CDR3 loop is CASSTGTLYGYTF. As DNA, the CDR3 is TGTGCCAGCAGCACCGGGACACTCTATGGCTACACCTTC.

About this clone: This same CDR3 is encoded by further DNA sequences in the sample. V and J are TRBV7-9 and TRBJ1-3; D is unresolved. The germline V gene has CDR1 SEHNR and CDR2 FQNEAQ (reference sequence). Trimming pared 2 bases from V and 1 base from J, leaving 12 bases between. The CDR3 is 16 residues long. CDR3 protein: CASSLPPGKSGNTIYF. The CDR3 coding sequence is TGTGCCAGCAGCTTACCGCCGGGGAAGTCTGGAAACACCATATATTTT.

Only a few counts were recorded for this clone. This chain uses TRBV19 with TRBJ1-3, with D unclear. V lost 3 bases and J lost 2, with 17 bases in between. This CDR3 is built from 17 residues. Germline values: CDR1 LNHDA, CDR2 SQIVND (reference sequence). CDR3: CASSISGSRRPGNTIYF. DNA of the CDR3: TGTGCCAGTAGTATCTCCGGGAGCCGGAGGCCTGGAAACACCATATATTTT. The full variable domain, in which reference TRBV19 and TRBJ1-3 provide the parts outside the CDR3, is DGGITQSPKYLFRKEGQNVTLSCEQNLNHDAMYWYRQDPGQGLRLIYYSQIVNDFQKGDIAEGYSVSREKKESFPLTVTSAQKNPTAFYLCASSISGSRRPGNTIYFGEGSWLTVV.

The chain is built from TRBV4-3 and TRBJ1-2, with 11 bases aligning to TRBD1. CDR3 size: 15 residues. Germline lookup yields CDR1 LGHNA and CDR2 YSLEER. Trimming removed 3 bases from V and 5 bases from J; junction bases left unmatched: 5. The CDR3 reads CASSQDRGPEYGYTF. For the CDR3, the DNA is TGCGCCAGCAGCCAGGACAGGGGGCCGGAATATGGCTACACCTTC.